This TCR beta chain stems from a study of blood T cell repertoires in COVID-19. Germline CDR1 and CDR2: SGHNT and YENEEA. This CDR3 has 15 residues. With 1 base removed from V and 2 bases from J, the gap between germline ends came to 10 bases. Per the original methods: Estimated nucleated cell counts came from reference gene primer amplification. Clones were read by immunoSEQ multiplex PCR, and TCRdb kept only the in-frame ones, dropping some. From that table come the V and J calls and clone size; the DNA was used to work out D and trimming. The repertoire includes a few hundred thousand clones, about 80% of them detected once, and around 16% sits in the top ten.

The material sequenced was peripheral blood. This sequence joins TRBV11-3 and TRBJ2-3; TRBD1 might be the D (6 bases). The sequence came from a person aged 65-85 years with COVID-19, enrolled during active disease. The CDR3 DNA is TGTGCCAGCAGCTTAGGGACAGCCCCCACAGATACGCAGTATTTT. Protein: CASSLGTAPTDTQYF.